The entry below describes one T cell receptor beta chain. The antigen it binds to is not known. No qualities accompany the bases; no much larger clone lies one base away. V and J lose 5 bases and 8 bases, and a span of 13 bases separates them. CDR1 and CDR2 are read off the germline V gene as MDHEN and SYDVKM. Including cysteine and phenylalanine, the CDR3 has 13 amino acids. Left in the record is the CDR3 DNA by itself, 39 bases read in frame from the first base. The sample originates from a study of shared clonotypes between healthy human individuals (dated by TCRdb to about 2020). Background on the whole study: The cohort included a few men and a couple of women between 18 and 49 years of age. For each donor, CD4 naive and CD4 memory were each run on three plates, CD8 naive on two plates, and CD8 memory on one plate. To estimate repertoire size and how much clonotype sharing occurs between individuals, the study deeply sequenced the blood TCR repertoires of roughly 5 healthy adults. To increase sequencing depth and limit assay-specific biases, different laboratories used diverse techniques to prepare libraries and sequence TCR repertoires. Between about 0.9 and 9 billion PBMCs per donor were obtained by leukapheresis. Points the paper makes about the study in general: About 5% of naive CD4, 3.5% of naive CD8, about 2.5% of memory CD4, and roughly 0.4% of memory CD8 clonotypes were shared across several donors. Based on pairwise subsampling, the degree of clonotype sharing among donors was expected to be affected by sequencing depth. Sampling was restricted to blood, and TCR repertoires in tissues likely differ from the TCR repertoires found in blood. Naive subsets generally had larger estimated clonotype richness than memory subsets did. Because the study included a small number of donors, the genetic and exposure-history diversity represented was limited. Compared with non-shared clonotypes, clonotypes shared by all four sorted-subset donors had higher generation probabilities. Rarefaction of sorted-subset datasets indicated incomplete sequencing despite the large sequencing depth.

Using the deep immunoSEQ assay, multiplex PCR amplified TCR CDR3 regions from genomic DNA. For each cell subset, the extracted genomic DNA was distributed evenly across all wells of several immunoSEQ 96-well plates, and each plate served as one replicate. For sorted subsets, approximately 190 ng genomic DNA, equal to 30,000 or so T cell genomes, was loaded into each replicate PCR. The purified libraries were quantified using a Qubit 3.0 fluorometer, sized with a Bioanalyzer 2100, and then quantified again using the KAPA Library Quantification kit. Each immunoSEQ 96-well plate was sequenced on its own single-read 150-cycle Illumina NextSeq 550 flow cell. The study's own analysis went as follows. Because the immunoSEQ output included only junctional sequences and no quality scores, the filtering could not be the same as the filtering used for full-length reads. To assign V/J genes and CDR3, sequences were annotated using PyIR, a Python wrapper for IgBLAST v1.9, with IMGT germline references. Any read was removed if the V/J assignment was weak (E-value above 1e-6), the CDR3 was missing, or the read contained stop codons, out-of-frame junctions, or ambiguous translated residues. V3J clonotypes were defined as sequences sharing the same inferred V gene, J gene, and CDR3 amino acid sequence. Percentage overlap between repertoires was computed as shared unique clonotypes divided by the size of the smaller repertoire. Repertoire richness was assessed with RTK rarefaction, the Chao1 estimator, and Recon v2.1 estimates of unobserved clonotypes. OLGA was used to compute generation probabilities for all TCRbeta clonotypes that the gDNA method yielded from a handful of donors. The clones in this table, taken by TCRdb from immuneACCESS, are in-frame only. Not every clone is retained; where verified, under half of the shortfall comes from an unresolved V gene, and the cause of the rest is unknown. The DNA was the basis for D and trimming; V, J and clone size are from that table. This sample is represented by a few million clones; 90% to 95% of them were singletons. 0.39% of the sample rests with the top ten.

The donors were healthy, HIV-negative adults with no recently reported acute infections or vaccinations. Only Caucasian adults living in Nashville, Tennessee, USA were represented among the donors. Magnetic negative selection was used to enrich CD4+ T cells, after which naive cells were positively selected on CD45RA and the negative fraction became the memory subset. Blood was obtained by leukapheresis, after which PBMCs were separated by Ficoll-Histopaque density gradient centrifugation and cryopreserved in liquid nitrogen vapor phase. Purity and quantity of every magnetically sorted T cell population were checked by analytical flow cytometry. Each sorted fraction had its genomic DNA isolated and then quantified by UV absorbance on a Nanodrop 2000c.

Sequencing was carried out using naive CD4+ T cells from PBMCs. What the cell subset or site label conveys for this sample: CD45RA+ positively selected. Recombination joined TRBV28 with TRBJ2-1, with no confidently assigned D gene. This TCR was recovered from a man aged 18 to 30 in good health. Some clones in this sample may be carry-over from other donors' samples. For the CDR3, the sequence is CASSPHRRDEQFF. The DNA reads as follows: TGTGCCAGCAGTCCCCATCGTCGCGATGAGCAGTTCTTC.